A single sample gave rise to the 32 T cell receptor beta chains below, sequenced in a study of blood T cell repertoires in COVID-19. TCRdb keeps only in-frame clones here, not all; method: immunoSEQ multiplex PCR. The sample comprises roughly 100,000 clones, 87% of which are singletons, and 6.2% rests with the top ten. Specimen: peripheral blood. The receptors derive from a human donor in a cohort sampled during active COVID-19.

The chain joins TRBV6-5 to TRBJ1-1; 11 bases map to TRBD1. The germline CDR1 and CDR2 sequences are MNHEY and SVGAGI. J was trimmed by 4 bases and V by 11 bases; bases with no gene match: 6. The CDR3 sequence is 13 residues long. The CDR3 sequence is CACRGTGGTEAFF. The CDR3 DNA follows: TGTGCCTGCCGAGGGACAGGGGGCACTGAAGCTTTCTTT.

The chain joins TRBV5-1 to TRBJ2-5; D is perhaps TRBD1 (5 bases). The CDR3 extends over 14 amino acids. Germline CDR1 reads SGHRS; CDR2 reads YFSETQ. V was pared by 5 bases and J by 2 bases, with 13 bases between. This CDR3 is CASSVQGSQETQYF. CDR3 nucleotide sequence: TGCGCCAGCAGTGTCCAGGGAAGTCAAGAGACCCAGTACTTC.

V gene TRBV2 combines with J gene TRBJ2-3; D remains ambiguous. The V and J ends lost 8 bases and 0 bases respectively, with 12 bases between them. CDR3 length equals 14 residues. CDR1 is SNHLY, CDR2 FYNNEI, per germline. The CDR3 loop is CASRIESSTDTQYF. The CDR3, as DNA: TGTGCCAGCCGTATAGAGTCTAGCACAGATACGCAGTATTTT.

The chain recombines TRBV5-1 with TRBJ2-1; 8 positions match TRBD1. The CDR3 is 16 residues long. J gave up 1 base and V 4 bases, and 7 bases lay outside the gene matches. In germline, CDR1 is SGHRS, CDR2 YFSETQ. This CDR3 reads CASSPGQGKSYNEQFF. DNA of the CDR3: TGCGCCAGCAGCCCCGGACAGGGTAAATCCTACAATGAGCAGTTCTTC.

The chain has TRBV11-1 and TRBJ2-1; 7 bases fit TRBD1. This CDR3 has 16 amino acids. V dropped 5 bases and J dropped 1; count of bases not matched to a gene: 8. From germline, CDR1 is SGHAT and CDR2 FQDESV (reference sequence). The CDR3 region has the DNA TGTGCCAGCAGCCAGGGGCAGGGGGTTTCCTACAATGAGCAGTTCTTC. This translates into CASSQGQGVSYNEQFF.

The chain couples TRBV3-1 (or the pseudogene TRBV3-2) to TRBJ2-5; a possible D gene is TRBD1 (6 bases). Trimming took 4 bases from V and 5 from J, leaving 14 bases between them. This CDR3 contains 14 residues. Germline CDR1 LGHDT, CDR2 YNNKEL (reference sequence). The CDR3, as DNA: TGTGCCAGCAGCCCCCGCACAGGGCTGGAGACCCAGTACTTC. Protein sequence: CASSPRTGLETQYF.

CDR3 sequence reads: CASSIDRGLPNNEQFF. The CDR3 coding sequence is TGTGCCAGTAGTATAGATCGGGGACTACCCAACAATGAGCAGTTCTTC. The J gene is TRBJ2-1, the V gene TRBV19, with TRBD2 identical over 7 bases. The ends lost 0 bases at V and 5 bases at J; junction bases unmatched: 7. Germline V CDR1 and CDR2: LNHDA, SQIVND (reference sequence). CDR3 length: 16 residues.

This clone was picked up one time. The chain links TRBV5-6 to TRBJ1-3; D not certain. V lost 0 bases and J 2 bases, leaving 9 bases between the germline ends. This CDR3 spans 15 amino acids. Germline CDR1 reads SGHDT; CDR2 reads YYEEEE. CDR3 sequence reads: CASSLAPRAGNTIYF. DNA for the CDR3: TGTGCCAGCAGCTTGGCCCCGAGGGCTGGAAACACCATATATTTT.

The chain uses TRBV7-3 and TRBJ2-7, with 10 bases that match TRBD1. The germline V gene encodes CDR1 SGHTA and CDR2 FQGTGA. V lost 4 bases to trimming and J lost 4 bases; unmatched junction nucleotides: 7. The CDR3 loop spans 15 amino acids. The CDR3 DNA reads TGTGCCAGCAGCTCGATGACAGGGGGCCTGTACGAGCAGTACTTC. As protein: CASSSMTGGLYEQYF.

V gene TRBV7-3 combines with J gene TRBJ1-1; D gene ambiguous. This CDR3 contains 15 residues. CDR1 SGHTA and CDR2 FQGTGA come from the germline V gene. V was trimmed by 2 bases and J by 1 base, leaving 11 bases between them. The CDR3 DNA follows: TGTGCCAGCAGCTTACAGGCAGGTTGGAACACTGAAGCTTTCTTT. Residues: CASSLQAGWNTEAFF.

This chain connects TRBV2 to TRBJ2-2, with a possible D match to TRBD2 (5 bases). This CDR3 is built from 14 residues. Trimming shortened V by 4 bases and J by 1 base, and 7 bases separated the two germline ends. The V gene's germline CDR1 is SNHLY and CDR2 FYNNEI. The CDR3 DNA sequence: TGTGCCAGCAGTGGACTACAGAACACCGGGGAGCTGTTTTTT. Translated: CASSGLQNTGELFF.

This chain joins TRBV2 and TRBJ2-3, with D possibly matching TRBD2 (5 bases). V was pared by 7 bases and J by 5 bases, with 13 bases between. Germline V CDR1 and CDR2: SNHLY, FYNNEI. The length of the CDR3 is 13 residues. The CDR3 loop is CASKARGEDTQYF. The CDR3 DNA reads as TGTGCCAGCAAGGCCCGGGGTGAAGATACGCAGTATTTT.

A single count supports this clone. The chain recombines TRBV6-5 with TRBJ1-6; tentatively, D is TRBD1 (5 bases). The CDR3 has 16 amino acids. Trimming took off 4 bases at V and 5 bases at J, with 15 bases between the two ends. Looked up from germline, CDR1 is MNHEY and CDR2 is SVGAGI. Here the CDR3 DNA reads TGTGCCAGCAGTTCCGTAAGGGGCCCCAATAATTCACCCCTCCACTTT. This codes for CASSSVRGPNNSPLHF.

V gene TRBV3-1 (or the pseudogene TRBV3-2) combines with J gene TRBJ2-7; D uncertain. Germline CDR1 and CDR2: LGHDT and YNNKEL (reference sequence). The V and J ends lost 6 bases and 0 bases respectively, with 6 bases between them. CDR3 size: 12 residues. CDR3: CASSSVSYEQYF. The CDR3, as DNA: TGTGCCAGCAGTTCCGTCTCCTACGAGCAGTACTTC.

This sequence joins TRBV7-3 and TRBJ2-2, with no clear D. CDR1 SGHTA and CDR2 FQGTGA come from the germline V gene. The ends were cut back, 3 bases at V and 0 bases at J, with 11 bases in the middle. CDR3 size: 16 residues. Here the CDR3 reads CASSLWAYANTGELFF. CDR3 nucleotides: TGTGCCAGCAGCTTGTGGGCCTACGCGAACACCGGGGAGCTGTTTTTT.

J is TRBJ2-6 and V is TRBV28, with 7 bases identical to TRBD1. Trimming removed 3 bases from V and 4 bases from J; junction bases left unmatched: 3. This CDR3 comprises 15 residues. Germline CDR1 and CDR2: MDHEN and SYDVKM. CDR3 sequence: CASSFEGAGANVLTF. For the CDR3, the DNA is TGTGCCAGCAGTTTTGAGGGGGCCGGGGCCAACGTCCTGACTTTC.

The count of this clone is one. DNA for the CDR3: TGTGCCAGCAGCTTGGTTGGAGGGGGCGTAGCGGACTATGGCTACACCTTC. Protein: CASSLVGGGVADYGYTF. The J gene is TRBJ1-2, the V gene TRBV5-5, with 7 bases that match TRBD1. Germline CDR1 SGHKS, CDR2 YYEKEE (reference sequence). The trim removed 0 bases at V and 3 bases at J, leaving 11 bases unmatched. The CDR3 consists of 17 residues.

The chain's CDR3 is CASWGQGVNEQFF. The CDR3 region has the DNA TGTGCCAGCTGGGGACAGGGGGTCAATGAGCAGTTCTTC. This chain links TRBV19 with TRBJ2-1, with TRBD1 matching over 11 bases. The CDR3 contains 13 residues. In germline, CDR1 is LNHDA, CDR2 SQIVND (reference sequence). The junction had 4 bases not matched to a gene; V was cut back by 9 bases and J by 6 bases.

This clone was recorded only once. This sequence joins TRBV6-4 and TRBJ1-1; D not certain. Per germline, CDR1 MRHNA and CDR2 SNTAGT. The V and J ends lost 5 bases and 7 bases respectively, with 14 bases between them. The CDR3 is 13 amino acids. The CDR3 DNA follows: TGTGCCAGCAGTATAGTCGCTAATGGTGAAGCTTTCTTT. Translation gives CASSIVANGEAFF.

The CDR3 loop reads CASSSGQGYRDTQYF. CDR3 nucleotides: TGTGCCAGTAGTAGCGGACAGGGGTATAGGGATACGCAGTATTTT. J is TRBJ2-3 and V is TRBV19, with 9 bases fitting TRBD1. The CDR3 has 15 residues. CDR1 and CDR2 (germline): LNHDA, SQIVND (reference sequence). V lost 4 bases, J lost 6 bases, and 8 bases stayed unmatched. The complete variable domain, with remaining parts taken from reference TRBV19 and TRBJ2-3, reads DGGITQSPKYLFRKEGQNVTLSCEQNLNHDAMYWYRQDPGQGLRLIYYSQIVNDFQKGDIAEGYSVSREKKESFPLTVTSAQKNPTAFYLCASSSGQGYRDTQYFGPGTRLTVL.

The chain employs TRBV12-3 or TRBV12-4 and TRBJ2-7; 8 bases are a match to TRBD1. With V trimmed by 5 bases and J by 7 bases, 4 bases remained unmatched. The CDR3 runs to 12 residues. The chain's CDR3 is CASSRTGFEQYF. CDR3 in DNA: TGTGCCAGCAGTAGGACAGGGTTTGAGCAGTACTTC.

This clone has just a few counts. The V gene is TRBV7-3, the J gene TRBJ2-1, with 8 positions matching TRBD1. CDR1 is SGHTA, CDR2 FQGTGA, per germline. With 2 bases clipped from V and 4 bases from J, the junction kept 7 bases outside the gene matches. This CDR3 region has 16 residues. CDR3 nucleotides: TGTGCCAGCAGCTTAGGCCAGGGGGCCTATTACAATGAGCAGTTCTTC. Protein: CASSLGQGAYYNEQFF.

The genes are TRBV27 and TRBJ2-7; TRBD2 agrees at 8 bases. The CDR3 spans 18 residues. Germline values: CDR1 MNHEY, CDR2 SMNVEV (reference sequence). V lost 0 bases and J lost 6; bases outside the gene matches: 16. The CDR3 here is CASSLSPDGGLGLREQYF. DNA of the CDR3: TGTGCCAGCAGTTTATCCCCCGACGGGGGACTAGGTCTTCGCGAGCAGTACTTC.

To note about this clone: The same CDR3 arises from other DNA sequences in this sample as well. The chain has TRBV5-6 and TRBJ1-1; the D is unclear. Trimming removed 1 base from V and 2 bases from J, with 3 bases in between. This CDR3 has 12 residues. Germline V gene sequence: CDR1 SGHDT, CDR2 YYEEEE. The CDR3 here is CASSLLNTEAFF. CDR3 DNA: TGTGCCAGCAGCTTGCTAAACACTGAAGCTTTCTTT.

This sequence joins TRBV24-1 and TRBJ2-2; maybe TRBD2 (6 bases). CDR1 is KGHDR, CDR2 SFDVKD, per germline. The CDR3 length is 19 residues. V lost 0 bases to trimming and J lost 0 bases, with 16 bases between them. The CDR3, as DNA: TGTGCCACCAGTGATTTGCGGGTCGGGGGACGCACGAACACCGGGGAGCTGTTTTTT. Its translation: CATSDLRVGGRTNTGELFF.

The V and J genes are TRBV6-1 and TRBJ1-6, with D unclear. Germline CDR1 is MNHNS and CDR2 is SASEGT. CDR3 length: 16 residues. The ends were cut back, 4 bases at V and 0 bases at J, with 10 bases in the middle. The CDR3 loop reads CASSVAGSSYNSPLHF. The CDR3 nucleotides are TGTGCCAGCAGTGTGGCCGGGAGCTCCTATAATTCACCCCTCCACTTT.

This clone was seen a single time. J is TRBJ2-7 and V is TRBV27; TRBD1 might be the D (6 bases). From germline, CDR1 is MNHEY and CDR2 SMNVEV (reference sequence). There are 13 residues in the CDR3. V lost 5 bases and J 1 base, leaving 9 bases between the germline ends. The CDR3 loop reads CASSDTGSYEQYF. The CDR3 nucleotides are TGTGCCAGCAGTGATACAGGGTCCTACGAGCAGTACTTC.

The table lists this clone with a few counts. The CDR3 sequence is CASRETGTGTEQYF. The CDR3 bases are TGTGCCAGCAGAGAGACCGGGACAGGGACCGAGCAGTACTTC. This chain joins TRBV2 and TRBJ2-7, with 9 bases fitting TRBD1. The CDR3 has 14 residues. The germline V gene has CDR1 SNHLY and CDR2 FYNNEI. V lost 6 bases, J lost 6 bases, and 9 bases stayed unmatched.

This chain connects TRBV11-2 to TRBJ1-3; 9 nucleotides match TRBD1. The germline CDR1 and CDR2 sequences are SGHAT and FQNNGV. The CDR3 runs 17 residues. The V and J ends lost 5 bases and 4 bases, in that order; junction bases with no gene match: 12. This CDR3 is CASSPWDREPRGNTIYF. The CDR3 bases are TGTGCCAGCAGCCCGTGGGACAGGGAACCTCGGGGAAACACCATATATTTT. The variable domain in full, with the rest retrieved from reference TRBV11-2 and TRBJ1-3, is EAGVAQSPRYKIIEKRQSVAFWCNPISGHATLYWYQQILGQGPKLLIQFQNNGVVDDSQLPKDRFSAERLKGVDSTLKIQPAKLEDSAVYLCASSPWDREPRGNTIYFGEGSWLTVV.

This rearrangement joins TRBV7-9 to TRBJ2-7; 9 bases line up with TRBD1. Germline values: CDR1 SEHNR, CDR2 FQNEAQ (reference sequence). The CDR3 is 13 residues long. V shed 3 bases, J shed 7 bases, and the junction held 4 bases outside the gene matches. The CDR3 sequence: CASSFRQGGEQYF. DNA of the CDR3: TGTGCCAGCAGCTTTCGACAGGGGGGTGAGCAGTACTTC.

V and J are TRBV6-5 and TRBJ2-3; 9 nucleotides match TRBD2. Germline CDR1 MNHEY, CDR2 SVGAGI. CDR3 size: 14 residues. Trimming took 7 bases from V and 1 from J; bases not matched to a gene: 3. The CDR3 DNA follows: TGTGCCAGCAAGCGGACTAGCGGCACAGATACGCAGTATTTT. It encodes CASKRTSGTDTQYF.

The chain recombines TRBV10-3 with TRBJ1-1; a weak D match, TRBD1 (6 bases). The germline gives CDR1 ENHRY, CDR2 SYGVKD. CDR3 size: 16 residues. The V end was cut by 0 bases, the J end by 0 bases, with 11 bases between. The CDR3 loop is CAISESSGAMNTEAFF. CDR3 DNA sequence: TGTGCCATCAGTGAGTCGTCAGGGGCTATGAACACTGAAGCTTTCTTT.